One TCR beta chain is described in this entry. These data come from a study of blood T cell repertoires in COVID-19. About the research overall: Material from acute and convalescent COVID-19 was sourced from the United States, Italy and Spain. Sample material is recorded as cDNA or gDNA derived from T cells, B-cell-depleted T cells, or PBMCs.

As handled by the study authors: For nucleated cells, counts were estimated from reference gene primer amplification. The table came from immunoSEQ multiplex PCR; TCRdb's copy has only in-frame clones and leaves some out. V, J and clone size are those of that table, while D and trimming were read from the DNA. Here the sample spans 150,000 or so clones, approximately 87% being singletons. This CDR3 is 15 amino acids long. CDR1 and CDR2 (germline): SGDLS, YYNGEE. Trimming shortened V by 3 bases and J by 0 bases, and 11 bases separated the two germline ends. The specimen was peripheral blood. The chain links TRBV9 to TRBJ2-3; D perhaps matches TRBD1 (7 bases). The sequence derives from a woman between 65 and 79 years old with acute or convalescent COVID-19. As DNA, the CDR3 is TGTGCCAGCAGCGACCAGGGGGGCAGCACAGATACGCAGTATTTT. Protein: CASSDQGGSTDTQYF.